This T cell receptor (beta chain) comes out of a study of OX40 agonist ivuxolimab in advanced cancers. Sequenced by immunoSEQ multiplex PCR; TCRdb stores in-frame clones only, minus some. This table holds approximately 77,000 clones, more than 70% found once. CDR1 is SGDLS, CDR2 YYNGEE, per germline. V lost 0 bases to trimming and J lost 10 bases, with 11 bases between them. This CDR3 comprises 13 residues. Specimen: CD4+ or CD8+ T cells sorted from blood, collected in a trial of the OX40 agonist ivuxolimab. The V and J genes are TRBV9 and TRBJ1-5; D remains ambiguous. This receptor was obtained from an adult with an advanced solid tumor such as melanoma, head and neck, liver or kidney cancer. The CDR3 DNA sequence: TGTGCCAGCAGCGTAGAACGGGTGGGACCCCAGCATTTT. This sequence encodes CASSVERVGPQHF.